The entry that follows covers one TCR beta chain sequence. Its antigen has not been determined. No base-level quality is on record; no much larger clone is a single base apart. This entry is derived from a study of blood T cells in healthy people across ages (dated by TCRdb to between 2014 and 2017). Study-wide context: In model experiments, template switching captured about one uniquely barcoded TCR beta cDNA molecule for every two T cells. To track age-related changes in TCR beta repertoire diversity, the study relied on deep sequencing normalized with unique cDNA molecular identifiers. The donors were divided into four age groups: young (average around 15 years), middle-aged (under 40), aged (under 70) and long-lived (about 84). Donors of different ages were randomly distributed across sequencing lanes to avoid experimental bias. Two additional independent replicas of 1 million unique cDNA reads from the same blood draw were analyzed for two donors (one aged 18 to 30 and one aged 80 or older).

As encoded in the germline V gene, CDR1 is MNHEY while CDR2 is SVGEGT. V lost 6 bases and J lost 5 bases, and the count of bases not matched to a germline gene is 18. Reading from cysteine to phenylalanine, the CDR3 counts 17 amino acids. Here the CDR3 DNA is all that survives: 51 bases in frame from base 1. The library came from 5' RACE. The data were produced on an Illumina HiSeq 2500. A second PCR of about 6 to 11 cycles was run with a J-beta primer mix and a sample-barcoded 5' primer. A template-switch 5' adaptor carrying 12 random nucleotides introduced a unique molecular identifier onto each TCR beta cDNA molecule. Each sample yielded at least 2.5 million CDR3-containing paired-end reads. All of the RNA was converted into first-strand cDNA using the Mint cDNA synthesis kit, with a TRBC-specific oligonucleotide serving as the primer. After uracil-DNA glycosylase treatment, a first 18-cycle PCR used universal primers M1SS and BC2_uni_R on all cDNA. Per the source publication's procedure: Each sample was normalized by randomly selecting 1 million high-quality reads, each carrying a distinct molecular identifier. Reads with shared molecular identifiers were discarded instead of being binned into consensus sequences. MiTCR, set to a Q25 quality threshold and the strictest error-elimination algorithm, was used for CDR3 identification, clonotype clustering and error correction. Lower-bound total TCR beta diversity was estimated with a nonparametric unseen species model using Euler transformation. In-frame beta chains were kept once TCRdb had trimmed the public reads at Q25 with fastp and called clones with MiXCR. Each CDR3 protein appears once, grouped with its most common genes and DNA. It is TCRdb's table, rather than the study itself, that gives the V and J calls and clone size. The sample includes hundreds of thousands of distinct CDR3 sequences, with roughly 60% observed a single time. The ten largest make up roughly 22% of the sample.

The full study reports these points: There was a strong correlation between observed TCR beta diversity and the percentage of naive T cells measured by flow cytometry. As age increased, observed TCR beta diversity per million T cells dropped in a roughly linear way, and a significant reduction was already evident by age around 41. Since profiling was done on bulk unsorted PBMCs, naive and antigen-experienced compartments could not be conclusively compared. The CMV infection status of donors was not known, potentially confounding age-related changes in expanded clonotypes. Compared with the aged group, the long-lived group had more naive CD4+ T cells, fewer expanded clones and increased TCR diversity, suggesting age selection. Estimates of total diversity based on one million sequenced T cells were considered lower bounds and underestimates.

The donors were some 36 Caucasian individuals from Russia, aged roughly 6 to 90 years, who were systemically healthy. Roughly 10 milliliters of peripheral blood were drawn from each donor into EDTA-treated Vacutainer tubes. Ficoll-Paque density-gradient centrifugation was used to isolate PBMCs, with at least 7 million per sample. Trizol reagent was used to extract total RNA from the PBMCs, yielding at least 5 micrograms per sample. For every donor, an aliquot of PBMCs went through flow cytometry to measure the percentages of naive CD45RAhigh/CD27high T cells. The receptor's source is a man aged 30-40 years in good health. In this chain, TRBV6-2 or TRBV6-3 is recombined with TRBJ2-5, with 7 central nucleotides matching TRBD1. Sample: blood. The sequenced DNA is TGTGCCAGCAGGACCGGACAGGTTTTAGTCGGAAGGGAGACCCAGTACTTC. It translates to CASRTGQVLVGRETQYF.